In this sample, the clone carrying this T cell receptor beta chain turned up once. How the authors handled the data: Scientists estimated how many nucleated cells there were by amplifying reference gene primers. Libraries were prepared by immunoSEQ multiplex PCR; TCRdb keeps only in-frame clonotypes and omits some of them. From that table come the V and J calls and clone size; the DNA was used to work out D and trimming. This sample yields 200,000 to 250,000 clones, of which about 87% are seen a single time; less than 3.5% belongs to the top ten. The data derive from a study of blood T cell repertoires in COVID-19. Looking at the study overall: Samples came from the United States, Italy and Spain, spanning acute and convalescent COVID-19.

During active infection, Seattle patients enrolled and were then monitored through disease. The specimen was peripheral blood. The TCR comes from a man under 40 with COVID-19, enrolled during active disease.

The DNA for the CDR3 is TGTGCCAGCAGTTACGTTGGCCTCGAGCAGTACTTC. Translating it yields CASSYVGLEQYF. This chain links TRBV6-2 or TRBV6-3 with TRBJ2-7; D ambiguous. This CDR3 has 12 amino acids. The V and J ends lost 2 bases and 6 bases respectively, with 8 bases between them. Germline loops: CDR1 MNHEY, CDR2 SVGEGT.